This paragraph reports one T cell receptor beta chain. This record belongs to a study of CD8 T cells in Susac syndrome. At the level of the study: Within the sequenced Susac syndrome patient group, five or six exhibited active disease and about eight were in remission.

Sequencing targeted TCR beta in T cells from blood (CD8+ and CD4+). TEMRA cells were FACS-enriched, with CD8+ and CD4+ T cells isolated negatively. RNA totalling 0.5 to 1 ug underwent reverse transcription with random hexamers. One entry per CDR3 protein results from TCRdb running MiXCR on the immunoSEQ multiplex PCR reads. Of under 200,000 distinct CDR3 sequences in the sample, approximately 95% were seen once. CDR3 length: 16 residues. J gave up 7 bases and V 2 bases, and 12 bases lay outside the gene matches. Germline CDR1 is LGHDT and CDR2 is YNNKEL (reference sequence). The V and J genes are TRBV3-1 and TRBJ2-5; 8 bases are shared with TRBD2. Sequenced input: CD4+ T cells from PBMCs. This TCR was sampled from a human donor with Susac syndrome. The DNA for the CDR3 is TGTGCCAGCAGCCAACCTCTAGCGGGTGCCCAGGGGACCCAGTACTTC. Protein: CASSQPLAGAQGTQYF.